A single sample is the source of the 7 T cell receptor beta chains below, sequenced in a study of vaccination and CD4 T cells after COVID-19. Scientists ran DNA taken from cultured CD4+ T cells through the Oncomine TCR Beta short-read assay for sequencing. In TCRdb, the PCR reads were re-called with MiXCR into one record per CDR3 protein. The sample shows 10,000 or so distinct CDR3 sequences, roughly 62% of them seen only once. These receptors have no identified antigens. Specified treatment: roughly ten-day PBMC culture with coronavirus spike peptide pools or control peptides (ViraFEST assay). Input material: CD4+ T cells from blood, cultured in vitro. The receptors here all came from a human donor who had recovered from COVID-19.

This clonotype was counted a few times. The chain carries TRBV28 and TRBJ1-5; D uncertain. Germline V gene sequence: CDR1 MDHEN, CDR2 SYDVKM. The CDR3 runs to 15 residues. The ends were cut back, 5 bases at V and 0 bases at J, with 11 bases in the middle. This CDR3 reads CASSPGGNSNQPQHF. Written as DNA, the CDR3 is TGTGCCAGCAGTCCCGGAGGGAATAGCAATCAGCCCCAGCATTTT.

Here the CDR3 reads CASSFTAGLRVSYNEQFF. CDR3 bases: TGTGCCAGCAGCTTCACAGCGGGACTCAGGGTATCCTACAATGAGCAGTTCTTC. This rearrangement joins TRBV5-8 to TRBJ2-1; 7 bases line up with TRBD2. V shed 2 bases and J 1 base; nucleotides not matched to a gene: 12. CDR1 and CDR2 from the germline V gene are SGHTS and YDEGEE. The CDR3 length is 18 residues.

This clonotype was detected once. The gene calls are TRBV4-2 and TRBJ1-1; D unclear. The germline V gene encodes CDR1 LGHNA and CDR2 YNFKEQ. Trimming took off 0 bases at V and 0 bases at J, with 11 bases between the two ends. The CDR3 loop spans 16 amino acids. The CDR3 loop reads CASSQEGPWVNTEAFF. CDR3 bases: TGTGCCAGCAGCCAAGAAGGCCCTTGGGTGAACACTGAAGCTTTCTTT.

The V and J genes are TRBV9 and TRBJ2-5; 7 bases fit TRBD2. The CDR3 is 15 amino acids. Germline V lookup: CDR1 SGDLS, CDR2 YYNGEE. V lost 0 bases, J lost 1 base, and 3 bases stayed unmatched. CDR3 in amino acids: CASSVGGGSQETQYF. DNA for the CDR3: TGTGCCAGCAGCGTAGGCGGCGGGAGCCAAGAGACCCAGTACTTC.

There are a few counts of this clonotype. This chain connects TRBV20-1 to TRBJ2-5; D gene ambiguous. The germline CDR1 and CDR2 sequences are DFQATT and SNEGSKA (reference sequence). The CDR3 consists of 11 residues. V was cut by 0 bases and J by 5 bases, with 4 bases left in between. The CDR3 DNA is TGCAGTGCTAGAGATTACGAGACCCAGTACTTC. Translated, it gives CSARDYETQYF.

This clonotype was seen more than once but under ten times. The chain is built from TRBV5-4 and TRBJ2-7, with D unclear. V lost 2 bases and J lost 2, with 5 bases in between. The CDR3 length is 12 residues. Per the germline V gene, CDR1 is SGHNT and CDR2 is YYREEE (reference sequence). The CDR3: CASSFQTYEQYF. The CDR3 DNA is TGTGCCAGCAGCTTCCAAACCTACGAGCAGTACTTC. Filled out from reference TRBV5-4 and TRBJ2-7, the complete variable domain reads ETGVTQSPTHLIKTRGQQVTLRCSSQSGHNTVSWYQQALGQGPQFIFQYYREEENGRGNFPPRFSGLQFPNYSSELNVNALELDDSALYLCASSFQTYEQYFGPGTRLTVT.

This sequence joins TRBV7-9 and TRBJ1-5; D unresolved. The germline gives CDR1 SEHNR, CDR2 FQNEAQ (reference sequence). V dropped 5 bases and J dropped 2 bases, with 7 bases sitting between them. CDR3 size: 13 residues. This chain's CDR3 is CASSPAGNQPQHF. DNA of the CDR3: TGTGCCAGCAGCCCTGCGGGCAATCAGCCCCAGCATTTT. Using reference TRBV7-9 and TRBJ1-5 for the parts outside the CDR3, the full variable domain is DTGVSQNPRHKITKRGQNVTFRCDPISEHNRLYWYRQTLGQGPEFLTYFQNEAQLEKSRLLSDRFSAERPKGSFSTLEIQRTEQGDSAMYLCASSPAGNQPQHFGDGTRLSIL.